This T cell receptor (beta chain) comes out of a study of T cell changes during pregnancy in multiple sclerosis. TCRdb's copy holds only in-frame clones and misses some; the assay was immunoSEQ multiplex PCR. This table has roughly 64,000 clones, roughly 91% appearing once. Germline V CDR1 and CDR2: MNHEY, SVGAGI. Deletions cut 5 bases from V and 2 bases from J, with 7 bases between. The CDR3 totals 13 residues. The chain is built from TRBV6-5 and TRBJ1-5; no clear D. The material was peripheral blood, obtained in the second trimester of pregnancy. This sequence was found in a female donor with multiple sclerosis, enrolled in a pregnancy study. The CDR3 DNA sequence: TGTGCCAGCAGTCGACACGGCAATCAGCCCCAGCATTTT. Translation: CASSRHGNQPQHF.